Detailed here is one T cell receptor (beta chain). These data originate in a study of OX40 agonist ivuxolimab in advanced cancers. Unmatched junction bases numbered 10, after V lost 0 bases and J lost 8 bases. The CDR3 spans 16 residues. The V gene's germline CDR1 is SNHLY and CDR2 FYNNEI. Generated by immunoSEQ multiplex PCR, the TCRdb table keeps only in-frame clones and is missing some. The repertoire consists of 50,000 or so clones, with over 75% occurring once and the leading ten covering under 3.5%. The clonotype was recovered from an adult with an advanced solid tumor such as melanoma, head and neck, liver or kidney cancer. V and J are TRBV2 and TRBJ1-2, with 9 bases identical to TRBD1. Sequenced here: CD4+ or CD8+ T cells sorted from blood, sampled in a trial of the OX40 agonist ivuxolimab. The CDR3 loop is CASSEARTGAGRGYTF. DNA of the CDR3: TGTGCCAGCAGTGAAGCCAGGACAGGGGCCGGTAGGGGCTACACCTTC.